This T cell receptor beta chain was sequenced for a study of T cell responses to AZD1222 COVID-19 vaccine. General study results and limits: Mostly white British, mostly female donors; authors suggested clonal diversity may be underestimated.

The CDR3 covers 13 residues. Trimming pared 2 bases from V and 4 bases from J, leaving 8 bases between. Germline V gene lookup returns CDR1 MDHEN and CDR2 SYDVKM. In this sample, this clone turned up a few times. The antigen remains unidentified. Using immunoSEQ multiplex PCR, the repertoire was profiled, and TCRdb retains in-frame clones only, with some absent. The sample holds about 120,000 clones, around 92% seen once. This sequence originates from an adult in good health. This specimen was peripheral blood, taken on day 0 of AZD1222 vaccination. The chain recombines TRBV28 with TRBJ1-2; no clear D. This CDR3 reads CASSLPTFYGYTF. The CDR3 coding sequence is TGTGCCAGCAGTTTACCTACATTCTATGGCTACACCTTC.